The 20 T cell receptor beta chains in this list originate from one sample, sequenced in a study of cytomegalovirus exposure and HLA in healthy donors. The PCR used 60 Vbeta and 13 Jbeta primers. The assay was immunoSEQ multiplex PCR, and TCRdb's table has in-frame clones only and misses some. The data show over 150,000 clones, 65% to 85% seen once. Source material: PBMCs. These receptors all come from a woman in her thirties in good health and CMV-seropositive.

The chain couples TRBV11-2 to TRBJ2-4; no firm D call. The CDR3 has 14 residues. CDR1 SGHAT and CDR2 FQNNGV come from the germline V gene. V was trimmed by 4 bases and J by 6 bases, leaving 13 bases between them. CDR3 protein: CASSSRFGGNIQYF. The CDR3 DNA reads as TGTGCCAGCAGCTCGAGGTTTGGTGGAAACATTCAGTACTTC.

This clone has just a few counts. The chain uses TRBV29-1 and TRBJ1-2; D gene unclear. The germline V gene encodes CDR1 SQVTM and CDR2 ANQGSEA. This CDR3 is 12 amino acids long. Trimming took 4 bases from V and 6 from J, leaving 12 bases between them. The CDR3 is CSVAPEWDGYTF. CDR3 DNA sequence: TGCAGCGTTGCCCCGGAGTGGGATGGCTACACCTTC.

The V gene is TRBV15, the J gene TRBJ2-7; 7 positions agree with TRBD2. The CDR3 spans 15 residues. Germline-derived CDR1 and CDR2 are LNHNV and YYDKDF (reference sequence). V was pared by 3 bases and J by 2 bases, with 7 bases of the junction left unmatched. This chain's CDR3 is CATSRGEGHPYEQYF. The CDR3 DNA reads as TGTGCCACCAGCAGGGGGGAGGGCCACCCCTACGAGCAGTACTTC.

This clone was seen a handful of times. The V gene is TRBV5-4, the J gene TRBJ2-3; TRBD2 agrees at 9 bases. CDR3 length: 16 residues. Germline lookup yields CDR1 SGHNT and CDR2 YYREEE (reference sequence). J gave up 1 base and V 2 bases, and 5 bases lay outside the gene matches. CDR3 sequence: CASSLLTSGRTDTQYF. The CDR3 DNA follows: TGTGCCAGCAGCTTACTGACTAGCGGACGCACAGATACGCAGTATTTT.

The chain combines TRBV11-3 with TRBJ2-1, with D tentatively TRBD1 (7 bases). With 1 base removed from V and 6 bases from J, the gap between germline ends came to 13 bases. CDR1 is SGHNT and CDR2 is YENEEA in the germline V gene. The length of the CDR3 is 15 residues. CDR3 in DNA: TGTGCCAGCAGCTTAGGGGGCCAGGGGGGCAATGAGCAGTTCTTC. Its protein is CASSLGGQGGNEQFF. The full variable domain, its missing parts supplied by reference TRBV11-3 and TRBJ2-1, is EAGVVQSPRYKIIEKKQPVAFWCNPISGHNTLYWYLQNLGQGPELLIRYENEEAVDDSQLPKDRFSAERLKGVDSTLKIQPAELGDSAVYLCASSLGGQGGNEQFFGPGTRLTVL.

This rearrangement joins TRBV28 to TRBJ1-6; 8 nucleotides line up with TRBD1. Germline CDR1 and CDR2: MDHEN and SYDVKM. The CDR3 is 14 residues long. V trimming: 2 bases; J trimming: 9 bases; junction bases outside the gene matches: 3. The CDR3 DNA reads as TGTGCCAGCAGTTTAACAGGGGGTGGTTCACCCCTCCACTTT. Protein: CASSLTGGGSPLHF.

This clone was recorded once. This chain links TRBV6-1 with TRBJ1-2; TRBD1 matches at 8 bases. The CDR3 has 15 amino acids. Germline V CDR1 and CDR2: MNHNS, SASEGT. J was trimmed by 6 bases and V by 7 bases; bases with no gene match: 13. CDR3 protein: CASTERIGQGNGYTF. The CDR3 coding sequence is TGTGCCAGCACCGAGAGAATAGGACAGGGAAATGGCTACACCTTC.

V and J are TRBV13 and TRBJ2-2; the match to TRBD2 covers 8 bases. Trimming removed 5 bases from V and 0 bases from J; junction bases left unmatched: 8. This CDR3 region has 17 residues. Germline V gene lookup returns CDR1 PRHDT and CDR2 FYEKMQ (reference sequence). The CDR3 region is CASSHVGGAPNTGELFF. The CDR3 coding sequence is TGTGCCAGCAGCCATGTCGGGGGGGCCCCGAACACCGGGGAGCTGTTTTTT.

The J gene is TRBJ2-3, the V gene TRBV5-4; D is perhaps TRBD1 (5 bases). Trimming shortened V by 3 bases and J by 5 bases, and 16 bases separated the two germline ends. Germline CDR1 and CDR2: SGHNT and YYREEE (reference sequence). The CDR3 is made up of 15 amino acids. The CDR3: CASSSIKGVGDTQYF. The CDR3 coding sequence is TGTGCCAGCAGCTCCATAAAAGGGGTAGGAGATACGCAGTATTTT.

The rearrangement links TRBV14 to TRBJ2-3; perhaps TRBD2 as D (6 bases). Trimming stripped 0 bases from V and 0 bases from J, with 13 bases between. The CDR3 contains 17 residues. Germline lookup yields CDR1 SGHDN and CDR2 FVKESK. CDR3 nucleotides: TGTGCCAGCAGCCAAGATCGGGGGAGCCCAAGCACAGATACGCAGTATTTT. It encodes CASSQDRGSPSTDTQYF.

V and J are TRBV29-1 and TRBJ1-4, with D possibly matching TRBD1 (6 bases). Germline loops: CDR1 SQVTM, CDR2 ANQGSEA. V lost 1 base and J lost 8, with 14 bases in between. The CDR3 runs 14 residues. The CDR3 loop is CSVEGPRRGEKLFF. The DNA of the CDR3 is TGCAGCGTTGAAGGCCCTCGTAGGGGGGAAAAACTGTTTTTT.

The chain employs TRBV6-6 and TRBJ2-2, with a possible D match to TRBD1 (6 bases). Trimming removed 4 bases at V and 4 bases at J, with 13 bases between. The CDR3 loop spans 15 amino acids. Germline V lookup: CDR1 MNHNY, CDR2 SVGAGI (reference sequence). The CDR3 DNA follows: TGTGCCAGCAGTTCACAGGGTCGGGGCACCGGGGAGCTGTTTTTT. This gives the protein CASSSQGRGTGELFF.

Here the CDR3 reads CASSRVGRGLNTEAFF. CDR3 bases: TGTGCCAGCAGCCGAGTCGGGAGAGGCCTGAACACTGAAGCTTTCTTT. The rearrangement links TRBV7-8 to TRBJ1-1; no clear D. Trimming removed 5 bases at V and 0 bases at J, with 16 bases between. CDR3 length: 16 amino acids. Germline CDR1 is SGHVS and CDR2 is FQNEAQ.

This chain links TRBV4-1 with TRBJ1-5; D remains unclear. V lost 1 base, J lost 2 bases, and 12 bases lay in between. This CDR3 region has 16 residues. In germline, CDR1 is MGHRA, CDR2 YSYEKL. CDR3 bases: TGCGCCAGCAGCCAAGCCTGGGTCACAGGCAATCAGCCCCAGCATTTT. Translating gives CASSQAWVTGNQPQHF.

V is TRBV25-1 and J is TRBJ1-4; TRBD1 agrees at 8 bases. This CDR3 is built from 12 residues. The ends lost 7 bases at V and 8 bases at J; junction bases unmatched: 3. The germline CDR1 and CDR2 sequences are MGHDK and SYGVNS. CDR3 sequence: CASNRGGEKLFF. CDR3 nucleotides: TGTGCCAGCAACAGGGGGGGAGAAAAACTGTTTTTT.

There are many counts of this clone. The chain employs TRBV6-1 and TRBJ1-2, with 9 bases identical to TRBD1. CDR3 length: 14 amino acids. V shed 8 bases, J shed 3 bases, and the junction held 7 bases outside the gene matches. CDR1 is MNHNS, CDR2 SASEGT, per germline. CDR3: CASVTGTGYYGYTF. CDR3 sequence (DNA): TGTGCCAGCGTAACCGGGACAGGGTACTATGGCTACACCTTC.

The chain carries TRBV6-9 and TRBJ2-5; the D gene is possibly TRBD1 (6 bases). Trimming shortened V by 9 bases and J by 6 bases, and 23 bases separated the two germline ends. Germline-derived CDR1 and CDR2 are MNHGY and SVAAGI. This CDR3 comprises 15 residues. The CDR3, as DNA: TGTGCCAGACCATGGACAGCATCTTTATTGAAGACCCAGTACTTC. Its translation is CARPWTASLLKTQYF.

The rearrangement uses TRBV6-4 and TRBJ1-1; a weak D match, TRBD1 (6 bases). The CDR3 totals 13 residues. Germline V gene sequence: CDR1 MRHNA, CDR2 SNTAGT. The germline V and J ends were trimmed by 6 bases and 4 bases, with 12 bases remaining between them. The CDR3: CASRQGLGTEAFF. DNA of the CDR3: TGTGCCAGCAGGCAGGGGTTAGGCACTGAAGCTTTCTTT.

V and J are TRBV4-3 and TRBJ2-7; D is perhaps TRBD1 (7 bases). Germline loops: CDR1 LGHNA, CDR2 YSLEER. CDR3 size: 16 residues. Deletions cut 3 bases from V and 0 bases from J, with 15 bases between. CDR3 amino acids: CASSQIRGASSYEQYF. For the CDR3, the DNA is TGCGCCAGCAGCCAGATCAGGGGGGCGAGCTCCTACGAGCAGTACTTC.

The J gene is TRBJ2-3, the V gene TRBV6-5; 8 bases agree with TRBD2. Trimming at V came to 8 bases and at J to 5 bases, leaving 3 bases not matched to a gene. The CDR3 has 12 residues. Looked up from germline, CDR1 is MNHEY and CDR2 is SVGAGI. Here the CDR3 reads CASSAGGDTQYF. The CDR3 DNA reads TGTGCCAGCTCGGCGGGGGGAGATACGCAGTATTTT.